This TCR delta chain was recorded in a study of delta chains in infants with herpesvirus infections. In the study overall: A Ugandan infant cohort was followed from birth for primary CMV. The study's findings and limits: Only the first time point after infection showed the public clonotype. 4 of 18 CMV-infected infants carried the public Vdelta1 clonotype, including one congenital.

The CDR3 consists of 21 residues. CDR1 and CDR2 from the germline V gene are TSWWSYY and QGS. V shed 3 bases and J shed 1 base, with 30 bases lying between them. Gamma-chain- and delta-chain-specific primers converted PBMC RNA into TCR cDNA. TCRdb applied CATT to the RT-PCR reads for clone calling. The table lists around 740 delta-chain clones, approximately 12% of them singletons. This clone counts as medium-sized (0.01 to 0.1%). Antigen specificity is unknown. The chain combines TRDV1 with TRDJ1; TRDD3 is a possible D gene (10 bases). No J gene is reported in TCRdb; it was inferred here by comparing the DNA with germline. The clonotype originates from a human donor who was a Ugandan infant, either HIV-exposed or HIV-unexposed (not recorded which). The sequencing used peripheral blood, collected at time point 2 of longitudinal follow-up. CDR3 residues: CALGDTFLRYGGYWGTDKLIF. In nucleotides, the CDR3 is TGTGCTCTTGGGGATACCTTCCTACGGTATGGGGGATACTGGGGCACCGATAAACTCATCTTT.